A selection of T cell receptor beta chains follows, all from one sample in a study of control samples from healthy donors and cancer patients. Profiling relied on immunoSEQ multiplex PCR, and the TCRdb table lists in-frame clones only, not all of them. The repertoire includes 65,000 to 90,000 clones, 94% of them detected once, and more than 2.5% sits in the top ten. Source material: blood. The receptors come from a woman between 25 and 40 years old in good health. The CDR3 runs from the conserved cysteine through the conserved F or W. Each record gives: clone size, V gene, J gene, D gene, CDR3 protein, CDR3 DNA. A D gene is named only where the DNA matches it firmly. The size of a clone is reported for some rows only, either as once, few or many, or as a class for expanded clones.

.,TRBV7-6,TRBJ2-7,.,CASSLDKTYEQYF,TGTGCCAGCAGCTTAGACAAAACCTACGAGCAGTACTTC
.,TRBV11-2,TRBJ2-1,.,CASSLSGNEQFF,TGTGCCAGCAGCTTATCTGGCAATGAGCAGTTCTTC
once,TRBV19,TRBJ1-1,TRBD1,CASRRDRAGTEAFF,TGTGCCAGTAGACGGGACAGGGCGGGAACTGAAGCTTTCTTT
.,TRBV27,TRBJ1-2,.,CASSLTGIHYGYTF,TGTGCCAGCAGTTTAACAGGGATTCACTATGGCTACACCTTC
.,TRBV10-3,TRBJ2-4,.,CAIRGDSQNIQYF,TGTGCCATCAGAGGGGATAGCCAAAACATTCAGTACTTC
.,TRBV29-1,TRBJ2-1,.,CSVEEGIGRGQFF,TGCAGCGTTGAAGAGGGGATTGGGCGTGGGCAGTTCTTC
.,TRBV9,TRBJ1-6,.,CASSVGTGHGSPLHF,TGTGCCAGCAGCGTAGGAACGGGCCATGGTTCACCCCTCCACTTT
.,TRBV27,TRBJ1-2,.,CASSNHRSSGYGYTF,TGTGCCAGCAGCAATCACAGGTCTTCGGGCTATGGCTACACCTTC
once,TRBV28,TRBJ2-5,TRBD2,CASSSGGWETQYF,TGTGCCAGCAGCTCGGGGGGGTGGGAGACCCAGTACTTC
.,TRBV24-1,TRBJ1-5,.,CATSNEVSNQPQHF,TGTGCCACCAGCAATGAGGTTAGCAATCAGCCCCAGCATTTT
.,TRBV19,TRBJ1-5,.,CASSFSPVESSNQPQHF,TGTGCCAGTAGTTTTTCCCCCGTGGAGAGTAGCAATCAGCCCCAGCATTTT
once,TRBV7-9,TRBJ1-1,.,CASSPHLLNTEAFF,TGTGCCAGCAGCCCCCACTTGCTGAACACTGAAGCTTTCTTT
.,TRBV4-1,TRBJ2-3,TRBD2,CASSQRSGGASDTQYF,TGCGCCAGCAGCCAACGTAGCGGGGGGGCCTCAGATACGCAGTATTTT
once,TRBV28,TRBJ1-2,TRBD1,CASRNRGTGGYTF,TGTGCCAGCCGAAACAGGGGAACGGGTGGCTACACCTTC
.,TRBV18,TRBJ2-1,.,CASSSLTEDEQFF,TGTGCCAGCTCATCCTTGACTGAGGATGAGCAGTTCTTC
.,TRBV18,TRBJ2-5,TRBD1,CASSPGTGSQETQYF,TGTGCCAGCTCACCAGGGACAGGGAGTCAAGAGACCCAGTACTTC
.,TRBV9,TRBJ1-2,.,CASSGLDSAWLGYTF,TGTGCCAGCAGCGGATTAGACAGTGCCTGGCTTGGCTACACCTTC
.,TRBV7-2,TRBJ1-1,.,CASSPRWGVSEAFF,TGTGCCAGCAGCCCTAGGTGGGGGGTATCTGAAGCTTTCTTT
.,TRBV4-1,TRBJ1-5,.,CASSQDGGRGRPQHF,TGCGCCAGCAGCCAAGACGGCGGGAGGGGAAGGCCCCAGCATTTT
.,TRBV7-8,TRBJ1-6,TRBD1,CASSLGQGRSPLHF,TGTGCCAGCAGCCTTGGACAGGGTCGGTCACCCCTCCACTTT
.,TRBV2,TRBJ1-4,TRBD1,CASSSGTGDNEKLFF,TGTGCCAGCAGTTCGGGGACAGGGGATAATGAAAAACTGTTTTTT
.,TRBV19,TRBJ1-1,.,CASSMGGANTEAFF,TGTGCCAGTAGTATGGGGGGTGCGAACACTGAAGCTTTCTTT
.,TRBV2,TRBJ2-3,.,CASSVSGPSTDTQYF,TGTGCCAGCAGTGTGAGCGGGCCGAGCACAGATACGCAGTATTTT
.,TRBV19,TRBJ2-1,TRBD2,CASSIFLAGSYNEQFF,TGTGCCAGTAGTATATTTCTAGCGGGCTCCTACAATGAGCAGTTCTTC
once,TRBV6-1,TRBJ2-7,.,CASSEALEFLYEQYF,TGTGCCAGCAGTGAAGCGCTTGAGTTTCTCTACGAGCAGTACTTC
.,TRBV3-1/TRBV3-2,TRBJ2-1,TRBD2,CASSQRSGTSGGVDEQFF,TGTGCCAGCAGCCAAAGATCCGGGACTAGCGGGGGGGTCGATGAGCAGTTCTTC
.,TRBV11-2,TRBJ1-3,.,CASSFVSSGNTIYF,TGTGCCAGCAGCTTCGTCAGCTCTGGAAACACCATATATTTT
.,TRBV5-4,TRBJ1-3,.,CASGLGGPGNTIYF,TGTGCCAGCGGCCTGGGGGGTCCTGGAAACACCATATATTTT
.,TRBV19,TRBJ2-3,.,CASSIPYRADTQYF,TGTGCCAGTAGTATTCCCTACAGGGCAGATACGCAGTATTTT
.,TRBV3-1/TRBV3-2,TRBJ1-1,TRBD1,CASSQAPTGGLDTEAFF,TGTGCCAGCAGCCAAGCACCGACAGGGGGACTCGACACTGAAGCTTTCTTT
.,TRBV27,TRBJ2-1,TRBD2,CASSLSHPSSGGEQFF,TGTGCCAGCAGTTTATCCCACCCAAGTAGCGGGGGGGAGCAGTTCTTC
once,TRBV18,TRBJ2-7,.,CASSPLLSRDEQYF,TGTGCCAGCTCACCACTTCTCTCCCGCGACGAGCAGTACTTC
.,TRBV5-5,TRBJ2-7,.,CASSLAPGKGSYEQYF,TGTGCCAGCAGCTTGGCCCCAGGGAAGGGGTCCTACGAGCAGTACTTC
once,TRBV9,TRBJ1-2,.,CASSVAALGGYGYTF,TGTGCCAGCAGCGTAGCAGCCCTGGGGGGCTATGGCTACACCTTC
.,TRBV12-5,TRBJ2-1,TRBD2,CASGLGRSGGAVDEQFF,TGTGCTAGTGGTTTGGGTCGTAGCGGGGGGGCTGTGGATGAGCAGTTCTTC
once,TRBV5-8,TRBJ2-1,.,CASSLQNYNEQFF,TGTGCCAGCAGCTTACAAAACTACAATGAGCAGTTCTTC
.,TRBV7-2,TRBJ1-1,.,CASSLAGQRTTEAFF,TGTGCCAGCAGCTTAGCGGGACAACGGACTACTGAAGCTTTCTTT
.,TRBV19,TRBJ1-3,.,CASSPTGQRGNTIYF,TGTGCCAGTAGTCCGACTGGGCAGAGAGGAAACACCATATATTTT
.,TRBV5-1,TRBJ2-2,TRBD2,CASSRTSGSRELFF,TGCGCCAGCAGCCGGACTAGCGGGAGCCGGGAGCTGTTTTTT
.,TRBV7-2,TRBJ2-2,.,CASSLTPDRTNTGELFF,TGTGCCAGCAGCTTAACCCCAGACAGGACTAACACCGGGGAGCTGTTTTTT
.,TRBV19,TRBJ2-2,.,CASIATHSGNTGELFF,TGTGCCAGTATCGCGACGCATTCCGGGAACACCGGGGAGCTGTTTTTT
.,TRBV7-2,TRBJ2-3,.,CASSFQQQDTQYF,TGTGCCAGCAGCTTCCAACAGCAAGATACGCAGTATTTT
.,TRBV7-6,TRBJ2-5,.,CASSLVQNRQETQYF,TGTGCCAGCAGCTTAGTGCAGAACAGGCAAGAGACCCAGTACTTC
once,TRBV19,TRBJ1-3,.,CASSTGNGNTIYF,TGTGCCAGTAGTACCGGGAATGGAAACACCATATATTTT